This passage covers 27 T cell receptor beta chains from one sample sequenced in a study of T cells in Graves' hyperthyroidism and ophthalmopathy. The TCR beta CDR3 regions underwent amplification using RNA transcripts as the source. The primer set for the first-round RT-PCR of the TCR CDR3 was HTBI. A single record per CDR3 protein comes from TCRdb applying MiXCR to the multiplex PCR reads. The table has roughly 500,000 distinct CDR3 sequences, about 45% seen once. Sequencing was carried out using peripheral blood or thyroid tissue (not recorded which). Receptors originate from an adult woman with Graves' disease, either hyperthyroidism or ophthalmopathy (not recorded which).

Only a few counts were recorded for this clonotype. A much larger clone is a single base away; this may be a read error. The chain carries TRBV2 and TRBJ2-7; D is perhaps TRBD1 or TRBD2 (5 bases each). CDR1 and CDR2 (germline): SNHLY, FYNNEI. V was clipped by 5 bases and J by 3 bases, with 14 bases between them. The CDR3 sequence is 14 residues long. CDR3 DNA: TGTGCCAGCAGTTCCGGGGCCTCCTACTACGAGCAGTACTTC. Translated, it gives CASSSGASYYEQYF. Full variable domain (missing parts from reference TRBV2 and TRBJ2-7): EPEVTQTPSHQVTQMGQEVILRCVPISNHLYFYWYRQILGQKVEFLVSFYNNEISEKSEIFDDQFSVERPDGSNFTLKIRSTKLEDSAMYFCASSSGASYYEQYFGPGTRLTVT.

The rearrangement links TRBV5-6 to TRBJ1-2; D gene unclear. This CDR3 comprises 13 residues. Germline-derived CDR1 and CDR2 are SGHDT and YYEEEE. V lost 5 bases, J lost 4 bases, and 12 bases lay in between. The CDR3 DNA reads TGTGCCAGCAGACCAGGACGCAGCTATGGCTACACCTTC. Its translation is CASRPGRSYGYTF. Filled out from reference TRBV5-6 and TRBJ1-2, the complete variable domain reads DAGVTQSPTHLIKTRGQQVTLRCSPKSGHDTVSWYQQALGQGPQFIFQYYEEEERQRGNFPDRFSGHQFPNYSSELNVNALLLGDSALYLCASRPGRSYGYTFGSGTRLTVV.

This clonotype has a count of ten or more. V gene TRBV7-9 combines with J gene TRBJ1-1; D might be TRBD1 (6 bases). The V gene's germline CDR1 is SEHNR and CDR2 FQNEAQ (reference sequence). The ends were cut back, 7 bases at V and 6 bases at J, with 12 bases in the middle. CDR3 size: 12 residues. CDR3 in amino acids: CASTPDSPEAFF. As DNA, the CDR3 is TGTGCCAGCACCCCGGACAGCCCTGAAGCTTTCTTT.

The CDR3 protein is CASSPGQDQYF. The CDR3 coding sequence is TGCGCCAGCAGCCCCGGACAGGACCAATACTTC. The genes are TRBV5-1 and TRBJ2-5; 7 nucleotides match TRBD1. CDR1 SGHRS and CDR2 YFSETQ come from the germline V gene. V shed 4 bases, J shed 14 bases, and the junction held 8 bases outside the gene matches. The length of the CDR3 is 11 residues.

V gene TRBV10-3 combines with J gene TRBJ1-2; D is uncertain. This CDR3 is 14 amino acids long. Germline assignment: CDR1 ENHRY and CDR2 SYGVKD. V was trimmed by 0 bases and J by 14 bases, leaving 19 bases between them. CDR3 nucleotides: TGTGCCATCAGTGAGTCGTTAGAGGCAAGGTATCAGACCTTC. It encodes CAISESLEARYQTF.

This clonotype was seen only a few times. The rearrangement uses TRBV10-3 and TRBJ1-5; TRBD1 matches at 7 bases. Looked up from germline, CDR1 is ENHRY and CDR2 is SYGVKD. The CDR3 is made up of 13 amino acids. The V segment lost 4 bases and the J segment 5 bases; nucleotides outside the gene matches: 2. This chain's CDR3 is CAISAGGDQPQHF. The CDR3 DNA reads TGTGCCATCAGTGCAGGGGGAGATCAGCCCCAGCATTTT.

Concerning this clonotype: Germline is not matched at one junction end, which may reflect a read error. The chain links TRBV2 to TRBJ2-6, with D hard to call. CDR1 SNHLY and CDR2 FYNNEI come from the germline V gene. The length of the CDR3 is 14 residues. DNA of the CDR3: TGTGCCAGCAGTGAAAGTCCCCTCAGGCTCTATGAAGCTTTC. Translating gives CASSESPLRLYEAF.

The chain combines TRBV7-9 with TRBJ2-6, with D unclear. This CDR3 has 13 residues. Germline-derived CDR1 and CDR2 are SEHNR and FQNEAQ (reference sequence). V was pared by 6 bases and J by 4 bases, with 7 bases between. CDR3 sequence reads: CASSGVGANVLTF. CDR3 DNA: TGTGCCAGCAGTGGGGTAGGGGCCAACGTCCTGACTTTC. Together with reference TRBV7-9 and TRBJ2-6, the CDR3 gives the full variable domain: DTGVSQNPRHKITKRGQNVTFRCDPISEHNRLYWYRQTLGQGPEFLTYFQNEAQLEKSRLLSDRFSAERPKGSFSTLEIQRTEQGDSAMYLCASSGVGANVLTFGAGSRLTVL.

This clonotype was picked up a small number of times. The gene calls are TRBV29-1 and TRBJ2-3; D is undetermined. Germline V gene lookup returns CDR1 SQVTM and CDR2 ANQGSEA. The CDR3 is made up of 15 amino acids. Trimming stripped 2 bases from V and 0 bases from J, with 12 bases between. In DNA, the CDR3 is TGCAGCGTTGAAACCCCACAATCTAGCACAGATACGCAGTATTTT. Encoded protein: CSVETPQSSTDTQYF.

This clonotype has just one count. The rearrangement uses TRBV10-3 and TRBJ1-1; weak D call: TRBD1 (6 bases). V gave up 7 bases and J gave up 5 bases, with 14 bases separating them. Germline CDR1 and CDR2: ENHRY and SYGVKD. This CDR3 has 13 residues. CDR3 nucleotides: TGTGCCATCAATCCTGGGGGCTTGACTGAAGCTTTCTTT. Residues: CAINPGGLTEAFF.

This clonotype was found many times. The CDR3 here is CASSHWTGPSGNTIYF. The DNA of the CDR3 is TGTGCCAGCAGCCACTGGACAGGGCCTTCCGGAAACACCATATATTTT. The V and J genes are TRBV11-2 and TRBJ1-3; 8 bases align to TRBD1. The CDR3 consists of 16 residues. Per germline, CDR1 SGHAT and CDR2 FQNNGV. Losses at the gene ends were 5 bases for V and 4 bases for J; bases not matched to a gene: 10.

The sample holds many counts of this clonotype. The chain links TRBV10-3 to TRBJ2-7; 7 bases fit TRBD2. Looked up from germline, CDR1 is ENHRY and CDR2 is SYGVKD. CDR3 length: 14 amino acids. V was pared by 6 bases and J by 4 bases, with 9 bases of the junction left unmatched. CDR3 loop: CAIRLSGTGYEQYF. CDR3 sequence (DNA): TGTGCCATCAGGCTAAGCGGGACTGGTTACGAGCAGTACTTC.

J is TRBJ2-3 and V is TRBV9; the D is unclear. From germline, CDR1 is SGDLS and CDR2 YYNGEE. CDR3 length: 12 residues. V was trimmed by 3 bases and J by 3 bases, leaving 5 bases between them. This CDR3 reads CASSGMTDTQYF. The CDR3 DNA reads as TGTGCCAGCAGCGGGATGACAGATACGCAGTATTTT.

This clonotype was counted ten times or more. V usage is TRBV6-5 and J usage is TRBJ1-3; 7 bases agree with TRBD1. The length of the CDR3 is 15 residues. The V gene's germline CDR1 is MNHEY and CDR2 SVGAGI. The V and J ends lost 6 bases and 2 bases, in that order; junction bases with no gene match: 7. In DNA form, the CDR3 reads TGTGCCAGCAGCCCCACCGGGACAGCTGGAAACACCATATATTTT. Its translation is CASSPTGTAGNTIYF.

This chain uses TRBV18 with TRBJ1-3; D possibly corresponds to TRBD1 (5 bases). V gave up 3 bases and J gave up 4 bases, with 16 bases separating them. Germline values: CDR1 KGHSH, CDR2 LQKENI. This CDR3 has 16 amino acids. The CDR3 loop is CASSPSPGTSGNTIYF. DNA for the CDR3: TGTGCCAGCTCACCCTCCCCCGGGACGAGCGGAAACACCATATATTTT.

This sequence joins TRBV19 and TRBJ1-5; no reliable D call. The CDR3 consists of 13 residues. V was shortened by 9 bases and J by 12 bases, with 21 bases between the two germline ends. CDR1 is LNHDA and CDR2 is SQIVND in the germline V gene (reference sequence). The CDR3 DNA reads as TGTGCCAGCACCAGAGATGGCGGGGAGCTCCAGCATTTT. Its translation is CASTRDGGELQHF.

In its sample, this clonotype was seen a few times. The chain carries TRBV6-1 and TRBJ1-1; 8 bases align to TRBD1. The length of the CDR3 is 15 residues. Trimming removed 1 base from V and 3 bases from J; junction bases left unmatched: 4. In germline, CDR1 is MNHNS, CDR2 SASEGT. CDR3 sequence reads: CASSEVGQGHTEAFF. The CDR3 nucleotides are TGTGCCAGCAGTGAAGTAGGACAGGGACACACTGAAGCTTTCTTT.

This clonotype has at least ten counts. The chain has TRBV20-1 and TRBJ1-2; D is uncertain. Germline V gene sequence: CDR1 DFQATT, CDR2 SNEGSKA (reference sequence). The CDR3 runs to 11 residues. CDR3 protein: CSWRWEYGYTF. The DNA of the CDR3 is TGCAGCTGGAGGTGGGAGTATGGCTACACCTTC.

J is TRBJ1-2 and V is TRBV7-4; D is uncertain. This CDR3 has 13 residues. V lost 5 bases and J lost 6, with 13 bases in between. CDR1 and CDR2 from the germline V gene are SGHVT and SQSDAQ. The DNA of the CDR3 is TGTGCCAGCAGCCACGAGGACGCGGATGGCTACACCTTC. As protein: CASSHEDADGYTF.

The chain recombines TRBV13 with TRBJ2-7; tentatively, D is TRBD2 (6 bases). Germline CDR1 and CDR2: PRHDT and FYEKMQ (reference sequence). CDR3 length equals 15 residues. Trimming shortened V by 5 bases and J by 0 bases, and 14 bases separated the two germline ends. The CDR3 region has the DNA TGTGCCAGCAGCCGGCGGGGCAGACTCTCCTACGAGCAGTACTTC. Amino acid sequence: CASSRRGRLSYEQYF.

This clonotype showed up many times. The rearrangement joins TRBV19 to TRBJ2-2; 9 nucleotides agree with TRBD1. Germline loops: CDR1 LNHDA, CDR2 SQIVND (reference sequence). The CDR3 is made up of 15 amino acids. J lost 6 bases, V lost 3 bases, and 5 bases had no gene match. The CDR3 bases are TGTGCCAGTAGTATGGGGACAGGGATCCCCGGGGAGCTGTTTTTT. Translating it yields CASSMGTGIPGELFF.

There are a few counts of this clonotype. The chain employs TRBV2 and TRBJ2-2, with a weak D call TRBD2 (6 bases). Germline CDR1 SNHLY, CDR2 FYNNEI. Trimming took off 4 bases at V and 4 bases at J, with 16 bases between the two ends. The length of the CDR3 is 16 residues. CDR3 in DNA: TGTGCCAGCAGTGCAACGGGGGAAAGCGGCACCGGGGAGCTGTTTTTT. Protein: CASSATGESGTGELFF. The complete variable domain, with remaining parts taken from reference TRBV2 and TRBJ2-2, reads EPEVTQTPSHQVTQMGQEVILRCVPISNHLYFYWYRQILGQKVEFLVSFYNNEISEKSEIFDDQFSVERPDGSNFTLKIRSTKLEDSAMYFCASSATGESGTGELFFGEGSRLTVL.

This clonotype was observed a few times. The V gene is TRBV6-2 or TRBV6-3, the J gene TRBJ1-6; maybe TRBD1 (5 bases). The CDR3 totals 15 residues. Trimming removed 2 bases from V and 7 bases from J, with 12 bases in between. The germline V gene encodes CDR1 MNHEY and CDR2 SVGEGT. The CDR3 DNA follows: TGTGCCAGCAGTTACAGGGCCTGGGGGAATTCACCCCTCCACTTT. Its protein is CASSYRAWGNSPLHF.

J is TRBJ1-1 and V is TRBV10-3; maybe TRBD1 (6 bases). The V and J ends lost 4 bases and 0 bases respectively, with 9 bases between them. CDR3 length: 14 residues. In germline, CDR1 is ENHRY, CDR2 SYGVKD. Written as DNA, the CDR3 is TGTGCCATCAGTGGTCGGACAGTGAACACTGAAGCTTTCTTT. Encoded protein: CAISGRTVNTEAFF.

The CDR3 coding sequence is TGTGCCAGCAGCTTGTACAGGGATTCCTACGAGCAGTACTTC. This translates into CASSLYRDSYEQYF. The chain joins TRBV7-9 to TRBJ2-7, with D possibly matching TRBD1 (6 bases). This CDR3 has 14 residues. CDR1 SEHNR and CDR2 FQNEAQ come from the germline V gene (reference sequence). V shed 3 bases and J shed 1 base, with 10 bases lying between them.

The chain uses TRBV2 and TRBJ1-4; possible D gene TRBD1, 6 bases. In germline, CDR1 is SNHLY, CDR2 FYNNEI. This CDR3 is 16 amino acids long. Trimming pared 2 bases from V and 8 bases from J, leaving 18 bases between. CDR3 coding DNA: TGTGCCAGCAGTGAATTTGGGGGCGGAGCATACGAAAAACTGTTTTTT. Translating gives CASSEFGGGAYEKLFF.

The rearrangement uses TRBV5-1 and TRBJ2-6; no firm D call. V lost 7 bases and J lost 1, with 9 bases in between. The CDR3 loop spans 14 amino acids. Germline CDR1 and CDR2: SGHRS and YFSETQ. For the CDR3, the DNA is TGCGCCAGCTGCTGGGAATCTGGGGCCAACGTCCTGACTTTC. It specifies CASCWESGANVLTF.